The 32 T cell receptor beta chains reported below all come from one sample, sequenced in a study of OX40 agonist ivuxolimab in advanced cancers. The repertoire was sequenced with immunoSEQ multiplex PCR; TCRdb's copy has only in-frame clones and lacks some. This table holds under 65,000 clones, approximately 90% found once. The material was CD4+ or CD8+ T cells sorted from blood, obtained in a trial of the OX40 agonist ivuxolimab. The source is an adult with an advanced solid tumor such as melanoma, head and neck, liver or kidney cancer.

V and J are TRBV29-1 and TRBJ2-3, with D maybe TRBD2 (5 bases). The CDR3 contains 12 residues. V gave up 0 bases and J gave up 9 bases, with 10 bases separating them. CDR1 is SQVTM, CDR2 ANQGSEA, per germline. The CDR3 here is CSVEDPSGTQYF. The CDR3 DNA is TGCAGCGTTGAAGATCCAAGCGGAACGCAGTATTTT.

The V and J genes are TRBV9 and TRBJ2-3, with 11 bases matching TRBD2. Germline-derived CDR1 and CDR2 are SGDLS and YYNGEE. The CDR3 is 16 residues long. J lost 2 bases, V lost 4 bases, and 6 bases had no gene match. CDR3 protein: CASSIELAGVTDTQYF. As DNA, the CDR3 is TGTGCCAGCAGCATCGAACTAGCGGGAGTCACAGATACGCAGTATTTT.

This chain links TRBV5-1 with TRBJ2-1, with D uncertain. The V end lost 0 bases, the J end lost 7 bases, and 14 bases lay between the germline ends. This CDR3 region has 15 residues. Germline V gene data show CDR1 as SGHRS and CDR2 as YFSETQ. This CDR3 is CASSLASRTGNEQFF. The CDR3 DNA reads TGCGCCAGCAGCTTGGCATCTAGAACGGGTAATGAGCAGTTCTTC.

The gene calls are TRBV5-5 and TRBJ2-7; 9 nucleotides line up with TRBD2. The CDR3 is 17 residues long. The V gene's germline CDR1 is SGHKS and CDR2 YYEKEE (reference sequence). Trimming at V came to 2 bases and at J to 2 bases, leaving 11 bases not matched to a gene. DNA of the CDR3: TGTGCCAGCAGCTTCAGGACTAGCGAGTTATCGCCCTACGAGCAGTACTTC. This gives the protein CASSFRTSELSPYEQYF.

This chain connects TRBV30 to TRBJ2-7; TRBD2 matches at 8 bases. The CDR3 covers 14 residues. V lost 2 bases, J lost 4 bases, and 7 bases stayed unmatched. CDR1 and CDR2 from the germline V gene are GTSNPN and SVGIG (reference sequence). CDR3 loop: CAWSPRLAPYEQYF. DNA for the CDR3: TGTGCCTGGAGTCCCCGACTAGCGCCATACGAGCAGTACTTC.

This clone appeared once. DNA for the CDR3: TGTGCCAGCATTTCGAATGCAGGGGCAAACCGGAACACTGAAGCTTTCTTT. The encoded protein is CASISNAGANRNTEAFF. The rearrangement uses TRBV7-8 and TRBJ1-1, with D possibly matching TRBD1 (6 bases). Germline V gene lookup returns CDR1 SGHVS and CDR2 FQNEAQ. This CDR3 spans 17 amino acids. V lost 7 bases to trimming and J lost 1 base, with 22 bases between them.

The V gene is TRBV19, the J gene TRBJ2-7; TRBD1 matches at 7 bases. CDR3 size: 14 residues. Trimming removed 5 bases from V and 1 base from J; junction bases left unmatched: 5. Germline CDR1 is LNHDA and CDR2 is SQIVND (reference sequence). DNA of the CDR3: TGTGCCAGTAGTTCGCCGGGACAGTCCTACGAGCAGTACTTC. This translates into CASSSPGQSYEQYF.

The chain carries TRBV6-4 and TRBJ2-6; 9 bases are shared with TRBD1. J lost 4 bases, V lost 6 bases, and 7 bases had no gene match. The CDR3 is 16 residues long. From germline, CDR1 is MRHNA and CDR2 SNTAGT. This CDR3 is CASSPGTGNGANVLTF. CDR3 sequence (DNA): TGTGCCAGCAGCCCCGGGACAGGGAACGGGGCCAACGTCCTGACTTTC.

The chain combines TRBV6-5 with TRBJ1-1; unclear D gene. The germline V gene encodes CDR1 MNHEY and CDR2 SVGAGI. The CDR3 spans 14 residues. Trimming cost V 6 bases and J 3 bases, with 14 bases left between them. The CDR3 nucleotides are TGTGCCAGCAGCCGGGGAGGGTGGGACACTGAAGCTTTCTTT. Translating it yields CASSRGGWDTEAFF.

The CDR3 coding sequence is TGTGCCAGCAGCTTAGACGGACTGGAGAGTTATGAGCAGTTCTTC. Residues: CASSLDGLESYEQFF. The chain recombines TRBV11-1 with TRBJ2-1; D possibly corresponds to TRBD2 (5 bases). This CDR3 is built from 15 residues. The ends were cut back, 1 base at V and 8 bases at J, with 15 bases in the middle. Germline CDR1 SGHAT, CDR2 FQDESV (reference sequence).

This clone was counted between two and nine times. The chain recombines TRBV19 with TRBJ1-5; D unclear. The germline V gene has CDR1 LNHDA and CDR2 SQIVND (reference sequence). The CDR3 length is 14 residues. Trimming cost V 6 bases and J 2 bases, with 11 bases left between them. CDR3 in amino acids: CASRPTQGNQPQHF. In DNA, the CDR3 is TGTGCCAGTAGGCCTACTCAGGGCAATCAGCCCCAGCATTTT.

This sequence joins TRBV6-5 and TRBJ2-2; 8 bases fit TRBD2. Per germline, CDR1 MNHEY and CDR2 SVGAGI. The CDR3 covers 14 residues. V lost 8 bases, J lost 7 bases, and 9 bases stayed unmatched. CDR3 DNA: TGTGCCAGCTTCAGCGGGAGACTTGTCGGGGAGCTGTTTTTT. This translates into CASFSGRLVGELFF.

The CDR3 spells CASLPRLEWNTEAFF. The DNA of the CDR3 is TGTGCCAGCTTACCCAGACTGGAGTGGAACACTGAAGCTTTCTTT. This rearrangement joins TRBV18 to TRBJ1-1; no definite D call. This CDR3 is built from 15 residues. The germline V gene encodes CDR1 KGHSH and CDR2 LQKENI. Trimming cost V 7 bases and J 1 base, with 16 bases left between them.

This chain joins TRBV9 and TRBJ1-1; TRBD1 matches 7 bases. From germline, CDR1 is SGDLS and CDR2 YYNGEE. V trimming: 3 bases; J trimming: 7 bases; junction bases outside the gene matches: 12. The CDR3 extends over 15 amino acids. CDR3 in amino acids: CASSARTAQGGEAFF. In DNA, the CDR3 is TGTGCCAGCAGCGCCCGGACCGCCCAGGGGGGTGAAGCTTTCTTT. The full variable domain, completed using reference TRBV9 and TRBJ1-1, is DSGVTQTPKHLITATGQRVTLRCSPRSGDLSVYWYQQSLDQGLQFLIQYYNGEERAKGNILERFSAQQFPDLHSELNLSSLELGDSALYFCASSARTAQGGEAFFGQGTRLTVV.

The rearrangement links TRBV10-3 to TRBJ2-2, with 8 bases identical to TRBD1. Unmatched junction bases numbered 5, after V lost 4 bases and J lost 7 bases. This CDR3 contains 14 residues. CDR1 is ENHRY, CDR2 SYGVKD, per germline. The CDR3 loop reads CAISVTGGYGELFF. In DNA, the CDR3 is TGTGCCATCAGTGTTACAGGGGGTTACGGGGAGCTGTTTTTT.

J is TRBJ1-5 and V is TRBV19; no reliable D call. CDR1 and CDR2 from the germline V gene are LNHDA and SQIVND (reference sequence). The CDR3 has 14 amino acids. V gave up 4 bases and J gave up 2 bases, with 9 bases separating them. The chain's CDR3 is CASSRVGGNQPQHF. The CDR3 DNA follows: TGTGCCAGTAGTAGGGTCGGTGGCAATCAGCCCCAGCATTTT.

The CDR3 region is CASSLGLAGAYEQYF. The CDR3 nucleotides are TGTGCCAGCAGCTTAGGGCTAGCGGGGGCCTACGAGCAGTACTTC. The genes are TRBV7-6 and TRBJ2-7; TRBD2 matches 10 bases. Germline V gives CDR1 SGHVS, CDR2 FNYEAQ. V lost 1 base to trimming and J lost 2 bases; unmatched junction nucleotides: 2. This CDR3 comprises 15 residues.

This chain links TRBV5-1 with TRBJ2-5, with 7 bases aligning to TRBD2. Losses at the gene ends were 7 bases for V and 2 bases for J; bases not matched to a gene: 11. CDR3 size: 15 residues. CDR1 and CDR2 (germline): SGHRS, YFSETQ. DNA for the CDR3: TGCGCCAGCTACCTAGCGGATGAATTACAAGAGACCCAGTACTTC. Its translation: CASYLADELQETQYF.

This chain links TRBV27 with TRBJ1-2; D is ambiguous. This CDR3 has 15 amino acids. V dropped 2 bases and J dropped 5 bases, with 15 bases sitting between them. Germline CDR1 reads MNHEY; CDR2 reads SMNVEV (reference sequence). CDR3 sequence: CASSLRPEVGYGYTF. The DNA for the CDR3 is TGTGCCAGCAGTTTACGGCCTGAGGTGGGATATGGCTACACCTTC.

The rearrangement joins TRBV27 to TRBJ2-1, with 8 bases aligning to TRBD2. Per germline, CDR1 MNHEY and CDR2 SMNVEV (reference sequence). The junction had 11 bases not matched to a gene; V was cut back by 2 bases and J by 8 bases. The CDR3 is 16 amino acids. CDR3: CASSLRRGLVVDEQFF. The DNA for the CDR3 is TGTGCCAGCAGTTTAAGACGGGGACTAGTAGTCGATGAGCAGTTCTTC.

The chain recombines TRBV10-3 with TRBJ2-1; TRBD2 might be the D (6 bases). CDR3 length: 15 amino acids. CDR1 is ENHRY and CDR2 is SYGVKD in the germline V gene. Trimming cost V 3 bases and J 0 bases, with 9 bases left between them. The CDR3 spells CAISDSGSSYNEQFF. In DNA, the CDR3 is TGTGCCATCAGTGATAGCGGTAGCTCCTACAATGAGCAGTTCTTC.

The chain uses TRBV2 and TRBJ1-5; TRBD1 aligns across 10 bases. Per the germline V gene, CDR1 is SNHLY and CDR2 is FYNNEI. Trimming cost V 3 bases and J 6 bases; bases outside gene matches: 5. The CDR3 spans 15 residues. CDR3 amino acids: CASSEDRGSGQPQHF. CDR3 nucleotide sequence: TGTGCCAGCAGTGAGGACAGGGGGTCTGGTCAGCCCCAGCATTTT. The full variable domain, completed using reference TRBV2 and TRBJ1-5, is EPEVTQTPSHQVTQMGQEVILRCVPISNHLYFYWYRQILGQKVEFLVSFYNNEISEKSEIFDDQFSVERPDGSNFTLKIRSTKLEDSAMYFCASSEDRGSGQPQHFGDGTRLSIL.

This chain uses TRBV5-5 with TRBJ1-1; no clear D gene. V was cut by 0 bases and J by 1 base, with 4 bases left in between. The CDR3 covers 13 residues. CDR1 is SGHKS and CDR2 is YYEKEE in the germline V gene (reference sequence). The CDR3 DNA sequence: TGTGCCAGCAGCTTGGGCCCGAACACTGAAGCTTTCTTT. Its protein is CASSLGPNTEAFF.

The chain combines TRBV12-5 with TRBJ2-5, with D unclear. V gave up 8 bases and J gave up 2 bases, with 3 bases separating them. CDR1 and CDR2 from the germline V gene are LGHNT and FRNRAP. This CDR3 comprises 10 residues. CDR3 sequence (DNA): TGTGCTAGTTCGCAAGAGACCCAGTACTTC. It specifies CASSQETQYF.

This sequence joins TRBV5-6 and TRBJ2-5; no firm D call. This CDR3 is built from 13 residues. Germline assignment: CDR1 SGHDT and CDR2 YYEEEE. V gave up 1 base and J gave up 5 bases, with 9 bases separating them. In DNA form, the CDR3 reads TGTGCCAGCAGCTTGACTTCTGGGGAGACCCAGTACTTC. Translating it yields CASSLTSGETQYF.

The rearrangement uses TRBV11-3 and TRBJ2-1, with 8 nucleotides matching TRBD1. This CDR3 has 17 residues. V lost 3 bases to trimming and J lost 7 bases; unmatched junction nucleotides: 14. CDR1 is SGHNT, CDR2 YENEEA, per germline. In nucleotides, the CDR3 is TGTGCCAGCAGCTTTAGGTCTTTAGGACAGGGTTCGAATGAGCAGTTCTTC. It translates to CASSFRSLGQGSNEQFF.

The chain recombines TRBV30 with TRBJ1-6; unclear D gene. Germline loops: CDR1 GTSNPN, CDR2 SVGIG (reference sequence). Trimming removed 0 bases from V and 0 bases from J, with 12 bases in between. The CDR3 contains 17 residues. CDR3: CAWSVHAASSYNSPLHF. The CDR3 DNA is TGTGCCTGGAGTGTACACGCAGCGAGCTCCTATAATTCACCCCTCCACTTT.

This chain connects TRBV5-8 to TRBJ1-1; TRBD1 agrees at 7 bases. Germline V CDR1 and CDR2: SGHTS, YDEGEE. The CDR3 runs 15 residues. Trimming removed 4 bases from V and 4 bases from J; junction bases left unmatched: 10. The CDR3 region has the DNA TGTGCCAGCAGCCTCCGCGGAGGGGGCCGCACTGAAGCTTTCTTT. It specifies CASSLRGGGRTEAFF.

The V call is TRBV21-1, the J call TRBJ1-5. TRBV21-1 is assigned pseudogene status. This CDR3 region has 14 residues. CDR3: CASSIRGINQPQHF. CDR3 DNA: TGTGCCAGCAGCATCCGGGGCATCAATCAGCCCCAGCATTTT.

The rearrangement links TRBV6-5 to TRBJ2-5; the D gene could be TRBD1 or TRBD2 (5 bases each). Germline loops: CDR1 MNHEY, CDR2 SVGAGI. V lost 6 bases and J lost 5, with 16 bases in between. The CDR3 runs to 14 residues. This CDR3 reads CASSSGRITETQYF. CDR3 bases: TGTGCCAGCAGCTCGGGGCGGATCACGGAGACCCAGTACTTC.

V is TRBV25-1 and J is TRBJ2-5; D possibly corresponds to TRBD1 (6 bases). V gave up 4 bases and J gave up 5 bases, with 17 bases separating them. Per the germline V gene, CDR1 is MGHDK and CDR2 is SYGVNS. The length of the CDR3 is 15 residues. CDR3 in amino acids: CASSAFQGKGETQYF. The CDR3 DNA follows: TGTGCCAGCAGTGCATTTCAGGGGAAGGGGGAGACCCAGTACTTC.

The V and J genes are TRBV4-1 and TRBJ2-5, with 8 positions matching TRBD2. The CDR3 has 18 amino acids. V was pared by 3 bases and J by 2 bases, with 14 bases of the junction left unmatched. The germline gives CDR1 MGHRA, CDR2 YSYEKL. This chain's CDR3 is CASSQRVREGGRQETQYF. The CDR3 region has the DNA TGCGCCAGCAGCCAGCGCGTCCGGGAGGGAGGGAGGCAAGAGACCCAGTACTTC.